A selection of T cell receptor beta chains follows, all from one sample in a study of blood T cell repertoires in COVID-19. Method: immunoSEQ multiplex PCR; TCRdb's copy keeps in-frame clones and lacks some. Counted here are roughly 98,000 clones, approximately 82% occurring once; the ten biggest clones make up about 11%. Sequencing was performed on peripheral blood. All receptors come from a man aged 70-80 years with active or convalescent COVID-19. CDR3s include the opening cysteine and the closing phenylalanine or tryptophan. Each record gives: J gene, clone size, D gene, V gene, CDR3 protein, CDR3 DNA. A D gene is named only where the DNA matches it firmly. For some rows the clone size is stated as once, few or many, or as a class when expanded; others skip it.

J gene: TRBJ1-2
clone size: .
D gene: .
V gene: TRBV7-8
CDR3 protein: CASSFGRGQRGYTF
CDR3 DNA: TGTGCCAGCAGCTTCGGCAGGGGCCAGCGTGGCTACACCTTC

J gene: TRBJ2-7
clone size: .
D gene: TRBD1
V gene: TRBV5-4
CDR3 protein: CASSLDGQAYEQYF
CDR3 DNA: TGTGCCAGCAGCTTGGATGGACAGGCCTACGAGCAGTACTTC

J gene: TRBJ1-2
clone size: .
D gene: TRBD1
V gene: TRBV5-5
CDR3 protein: CASSYTGDYGYTF
CDR3 DNA: TGTGCCAGCAGCTACACAGGGGACTATGGCTACACCTTC

J gene: TRBJ1-4
clone size: .
D gene: .
V gene: TRBV2
CDR3 protein: CASSEVGWQVATNEKLFF
CDR3 DNA: TGTGCCAGCAGTGAAGTGGGTTGGCAGGTTGCAACTAATGAAAAACTGTTTTTT

J gene: TRBJ1-2
clone size: few
D gene: .
V gene: TRBV7-9
CDR3 protein: CASKIPGAFYGYTF
CDR3 DNA: TGTGCCAGCAAGATCCCAGGGGCTTTTTATGGCTACACCTTC

J gene: TRBJ2-1
clone size: once
D gene: TRBD2
V gene: TRBV29-1
CDR3 protein: CSVEGTSGGPSSYNEQFF
CDR3 DNA: TGCAGCGTTGAAGGGACTAGCGGGGGCCCGAGCTCCTACAATGAGCAGTTCTTC

J gene: TRBJ2-1
clone size: .
D gene: .
V gene: TRBV25-1
CDR3 protein: CASSVRNEQFF
CDR3 DNA: TGTGCCAGCAGTGTCCGGAATGAGCAGTTCTTC

J gene: TRBJ1-2
clone size: .
D gene: .
V gene: TRBV15
CDR3 protein: CATSRKTVPYLGGYTF
CDR3 DNA: TGTGCCACCAGCAGAAAGACGGTTCCCTATCTAGGTGGCTACACCTTC

J gene: TRBJ1-2
clone size: .
D gene: .
V gene: TRBV28
CDR3 protein: CASSPAGLAYGYTF
CDR3 DNA: TGTGCCAGCAGCCCAGCGGGGTTGGCCTATGGCTACACCTTC

J gene: TRBJ1-1
clone size: .
D gene: .
V gene: TRBV20-1
CDR3 protein: CSARPGTEAFF
CDR3 DNA: TGCAGTGCTAGGCCCGGCACTGAAGCTTTCTTT

J gene: TRBJ1-4
clone size: .
D gene: TRBD1
V gene: TRBV29-1
CDR3 protein: CSVGTGGVKLFF
CDR3 DNA: TGCAGCGTTGGGACAGGGGGAGTAAAACTGTTTTTT

J gene: TRBJ1-1
clone size: once
D gene: .
V gene: TRBV29-1
CDR3 protein: CSVDSGGNTEAFF
CDR3 DNA: TGCAGCGTTGATTCCGGGGGGAACACTGAAGCTTTCTTT

J gene: TRBJ1-2
clone size: .
D gene: .
V gene: TRBV5-4
CDR3 protein: CASSQIPAGDRNYGYTF
CDR3 DNA: TGTGCCAGCAGCCAGATCCCCGCAGGGGACCGCAACTATGGCTACACCTTC

J gene: TRBJ2-1
clone size: .
D gene: .
V gene: TRBV5-6
CDR3 protein: CASSFQYNEQFF
CDR3 DNA: TGTGCCAGCAGCTTCCAGTACAATGAGCAGTTCTTC

J gene: TRBJ2-7
clone size: .
D gene: .
V gene: TRBV6-5
CDR3 protein: CASRKTDIYEQYF
CDR3 DNA: TGTGCCAGCCGTAAGACAGATATTTACGAGCAGTACTTC

J gene: TRBJ2-7
clone size: .
D gene: TRBD2
V gene: TRBV5-4
CDR3 protein: CASSLTSAYEQYF
CDR3 DNA: TGTGCCAGCAGCTTGACTAGCGCGTACGAGCAGTACTTC

J gene: TRBJ2-7
clone size: .
D gene: .
V gene: TRBV6-5
CDR3 protein: CASSRRQLQANEQYF
CDR3 DNA: TGTGCCAGCAGTCGAAGGCAGCTTCAGGCCAACGAGCAGTACTTC

J gene: TRBJ1-2
clone size: .
D gene: TRBD1
V gene: TRBV5-1
CDR3 protein: CASSLASTGTDGYTF
CDR3 DNA: TGCGCCAGCAGCTTGGCATCGACAGGGACGGATGGCTACACCTTC

J gene: TRBJ2-7
clone size: .
D gene: TRBD2
V gene: TRBV5-6
CDR3 protein: CASSWGAGVSYEQYF
CDR3 DNA: TGTGCCAGCAGCTGGGGAGCGGGGGTCTCCTACGAGCAGTACTTC

J gene: TRBJ2-1
clone size: .
D gene: .
V gene: TRBV10-1
CDR3 protein: CARGAPSYNEQFF
CDR3 DNA: TGCGCCCGTGGGGCCCCCTCCTACAATGAGCAGTTCTTC

J gene: TRBJ1-5
clone size: .
D gene: .
V gene: TRBV18
CDR3 protein: CASSPIDSNQPQHF
CDR3 DNA: TGTGCCAGCTCACCAATAGATAGCAATCAGCCCCAGCATTTT

J gene: TRBJ1-4
clone size: .
D gene: TRBD1
V gene: TRBV15
CDR3 protein: CATSREDRGNEKLFF
CDR3 DNA: TGTGCCACCAGCAGAGAGGACAGGGGAAATGAAAAACTGTTTTTT

J gene: TRBJ2-7
clone size: .
D gene: .
V gene: TRBV2
CDR3 protein: CASRVDGAYEQYF
CDR3 DNA: TGTGCCAGCAGAGTAGATGGGGCATACGAGCAGTACTTC

J gene: TRBJ1-3
clone size: .
D gene: .
V gene: TRBV5-1
CDR3 protein: CASSWGSSGNTIYF
CDR3 DNA: TGCGCCAGCAGCTGGGGCAGCTCTGGAAACACCATATATTTT

J gene: TRBJ1-2
clone size: once
D gene: TRBD1
V gene: TRBV7-8
CDR3 protein: CASSLLGTANYGYTF
CDR3 DNA: TGTGCCAGCAGCTTATTGGGGACAGCAAACTATGGCTACACCTTC

J gene: TRBJ1-1
clone size: .
D gene: .
V gene: TRBV9
CDR3 protein: CASSVIPGANTEAFF
CDR3 DNA: TGTGCCAGCAGCGTAATCCCGGGAGCGAACACTGAAGCTTTCTTT

J gene: TRBJ1-5
clone size: .
D gene: .
V gene: TRBV4-1
CDR3 protein: CASSQAYVRGGPQHF
CDR3 DNA: TGCGCCAGCAGCCAAGCCTACGTTCGGGGGGGGCCCCAGCATTTT

J gene: TRBJ1-4
clone size: .
D gene: .
V gene: TRBV7-9
CDR3 protein: CASSTHRVSNEKLFF
CDR3 DNA: TGTGCCAGCAGCACGCACAGAGTTTCGAATGAAAAACTGTTTTTT

J gene: TRBJ2-2
clone size: once
D gene: .
V gene: TRBV7-9
CDR3 protein: CASSPTGRGTGELFF
CDR3 DNA: TGTGCCAGCAGCCCAACAGGGCGTGGCACCGGGGAGCTGTTTTTT

J gene: TRBJ1-3
clone size: .
D gene: TRBD1
V gene: TRBV2
CDR3 protein: CASSDQGAAGNTIYF
CDR3 DNA: TGTGCCAGCAGTGACCAGGGGGCGGCTGGAAACACCATATATTTT

J gene: TRBJ1-5
clone size: .
D gene: .
V gene: TRBV4-1
CDR3 protein: CASSQDRGQGGSQPQHF
CDR3 DNA: TGCGCCAGCAGCCAAGATAGGGGCCAAGGGGGATCTCAGCCCCAGCATTTT

J gene: TRBJ1-1
clone size: .
D gene: TRBD1
V gene: TRBV5-1
CDR3 protein: CASSVLTGTGGVRTEAFF
CDR3 DNA: TGCGCCAGCAGCGTATTAACCGGGACAGGGGGCGTAAGAACTGAAGCTTTCTTT

J gene: TRBJ2-3
clone size: .
D gene: TRBD1
V gene: TRBV19
CDR3 protein: CASSIGPGQGGFDTQYF
CDR3 DNA: TGTGCCAGTAGTATCGGGCCAGGACAGGGCGGATTCGATACGCAGTATTTT

J gene: TRBJ1-2
clone size: few
D gene: .
V gene: TRBV11-3
CDR3 protein: CASSLEGRGGGYGYTF
CDR3 DNA: TGTGCCAGCAGCTTAGAAGGCAGGGGCGGGGGATATGGCTACACCTTC

J gene: TRBJ2-1
clone size: .
D gene: .
V gene: TRBV24-1
CDR3 protein: CATSDSTHNEQFF
CDR3 DNA: TGTGCCACCAGTGATTCAACACACAATGAGCAGTTCTTC

J gene: TRBJ2-3
clone size: .
D gene: TRBD2
V gene: TRBV4-2
CDR3 protein: CASSPGTSEDTQYF
CDR3 DNA: TGTGCCAGCAGCCCCGGGACTAGCGAAGATACGCAGTATTTT

J gene: TRBJ1-2
clone size: .
D gene: .
V gene: TRBV19
CDR3 protein: CASSKGTTYTYGYTF
CDR3 DNA: TGTGCCAGTAGTAAAGGGACAACGTACACTTATGGCTACACCTTC

J gene: TRBJ2-1
clone size: .
D gene: .
V gene: TRBV2
CDR3 protein: CAIAGSSYNEQFF
CDR3 DNA: TGTGCCATAGCAGGGTCTTCCTACAATGAGCAGTTCTTC

J gene: TRBJ2-5
clone size: .
D gene: .
V gene: TRBV7-6
CDR3 protein: CASSPSLRGETQYF
CDR3 DNA: TGTGCCAGCAGCCCCTCGCTCAGAGGGGAGACCCAGTACTTC

J gene: TRBJ2-7
clone size: .
D gene: .
V gene: TRBV7-2
CDR3 protein: CASSPRQGTEQYF
CDR3 DNA: TGTGCCAGCAGCCCCCGGCAGGGTACGGAGCAGTACTTC

J gene: TRBJ1-2
clone size: .
D gene: .
V gene: TRBV5-6
CDR3 protein: CASSLRFYGYTF
CDR3 DNA: TGTGCCAGCAGCTTGCGGTTTTATGGCTACACCTTC

J gene: TRBJ1-2
clone size: .
D gene: TRBD1
V gene: TRBV2
CDR3 protein: CASSETGRHYGYTF
CDR3 DNA: TGTGCCAGCAGTGAGACAGGGCGACACTATGGCTACACCTTC

J gene: TRBJ2-5
clone size: few
D gene: .
V gene: TRBV20-1
CDR3 protein: CSASIRLQETQYF
CDR3 DNA: TGCAGTGCTAGTATCCGACTTCAAGAGACCCAGTACTTC

J gene: TRBJ1-5
clone size: .
D gene: .
V gene: TRBV6-1
CDR3 protein: CASSEFRYGNQPQHF
CDR3 DNA: TGTGCCAGCAGTGAATTCAGGTATGGCAATCAGCCCCAGCATTTT

J gene: TRBJ2-3
clone size: few
D gene: .
V gene: TRBV7-9
CDR3 protein: CASSLGGTDTQYF
CDR3 DNA: TGTGCCAGCAGCTTAGGAGGCACAGATACGCAGTATTTT

J gene: TRBJ1-1
clone size: .
D gene: .
V gene: TRBV10-1
CDR3 protein: CASSLGGNTEAFF
CDR3 DNA: TGCGCCAGCAGCCTTGGCGGCAACACTGAAGCTTTCTTT

J gene: TRBJ2-1
clone size: .
D gene: .
V gene: TRBV6-4
CDR3 protein: CASSPGLDNEQFF
CDR3 DNA: TGTGCCAGCAGTCCGGGACTGGACAATGAGCAGTTCTTC

J gene: TRBJ2-3
clone size: .
D gene: .
V gene: TRBV6-1
CDR3 protein: CASSERWFADTQYF
CDR3 DNA: TGTGCCAGCAGTGAACGGTGGTTTGCAGATACGCAGTATTTT

J gene: TRBJ1-6
clone size: .
D gene: TRBD1
V gene: TRBV3-1/TRBV3-2
CDR3 protein: CASSQDRGRFSPLHF
CDR3 DNA: TGTGCCAGCAGCCAAGACAGGGGGCGATTTTCACCCCTCCACTTT

J gene: TRBJ2-4
clone size: .
D gene: TRBD1
V gene: TRBV19
CDR3 protein: CASSTPLGQPIAKNIQYF
CDR3 DNA: TGTGCCAGTAGTACTCCCTTGGGACAGCCTATAGCCAAAAACATTCAGTACTTC

J gene: TRBJ2-7
clone size: .
D gene: .
V gene: TRBV11-2
CDR3 protein: CASSLLTGPYEQYF
CDR3 DNA: TGTGCCAGCAGCCTTTTGACAGGCCCCTACGAGCAGTACTTC

J gene: TRBJ2-1
clone size: .
D gene: .
V gene: TRBV19
CDR3 protein: CASKGRESSYNEQFF
CDR3 DNA: TGTGCCAGTAAAGGTCGGGAAAGCTCCTACAATGAGCAGTTCTTC

J gene: TRBJ1-2
clone size: .
D gene: TRBD1
V gene: TRBV7-2
CDR3 protein: CATGRLDRGPGGYTF
CDR3 DNA: TGTGCAACCGGACGTTTGGACAGGGGGCCGGGAGGCTACACCTTC

J gene: TRBJ2-2
clone size: .
D gene: .
V gene: TRBV2
CDR3 protein: CASSVGGVNTGELFF
CDR3 DNA: TGTGCCAGCAGTGTGGGGGGAGTGAACACCGGGGAGCTGTTTTTT

J gene: TRBJ2-3
clone size: .
D gene: TRBD1
V gene: TRBV19
CDR3 protein: CASRLAGGTDTQYF
CDR3 DNA: TGTGCCAGTAGACTGGCAGGGGGAACAGATACGCAGTATTTT

J gene: TRBJ2-1
clone size: .
D gene: .
V gene: TRBV11-3
CDR3 protein: CASSLDSSYNEQFF
CDR3 DNA: TGTGCCAGCAGCTTGGACAGCTCCTACAATGAGCAGTTCTTC

J gene: TRBJ2-1
clone size: .
D gene: .
V gene: TRBV6-2/TRBV6-3
CDR3 protein: CASSRLQGRNEQFF
CDR3 DNA: TGTGCCAGCAGCCGCCTACAGGGTCGCAATGAGCAGTTCTTC

J gene: TRBJ2-7
clone size: .
D gene: .
V gene: TRBV5-5
CDR3 protein: CASSLSATREQYF
CDR3 DNA: TGTGCCAGCAGCTTGTCGGCGACGCGGGAGCAGTACTTC

J gene: TRBJ1-6
clone size: .
D gene: .
V gene: TRBV5-1
CDR3 protein: CASSLQGSYNSPLHF
CDR3 DNA: TGCGCCAGCAGCTTGCAGGGCTCCTATAATTCACCCCTCCACTTT

J gene: TRBJ1-2
clone size: .
D gene: TRBD1
V gene: TRBV7-9
CDR3 protein: CASSPRTGPTSGYTF
CDR3 DNA: TGTGCCAGCAGCCCCAGGACAGGCCCTACTAGTGGCTACACCTTC